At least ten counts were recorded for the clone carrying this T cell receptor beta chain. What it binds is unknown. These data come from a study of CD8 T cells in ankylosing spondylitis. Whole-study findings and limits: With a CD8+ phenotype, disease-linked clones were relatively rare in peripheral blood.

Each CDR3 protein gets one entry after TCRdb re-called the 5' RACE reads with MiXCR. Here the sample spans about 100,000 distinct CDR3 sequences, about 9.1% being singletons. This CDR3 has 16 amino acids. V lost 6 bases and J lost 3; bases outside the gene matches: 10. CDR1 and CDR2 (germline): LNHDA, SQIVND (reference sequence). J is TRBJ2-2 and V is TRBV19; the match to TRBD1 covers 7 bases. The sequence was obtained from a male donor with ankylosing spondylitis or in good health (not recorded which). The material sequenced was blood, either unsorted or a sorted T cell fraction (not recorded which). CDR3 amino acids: CASRTGEHMDTGELFF. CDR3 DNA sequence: TGTGCCAGTAGAACAGGGGAACATATGGACACCGGGGAGCTGTTTTTT.